The clone carrying this T cell receptor beta chain was found a few times. The data were obtained in a study of T-cell memory formation after mild COVID-19. Germline-derived CDR1 and CDR2 are SGHRS and YFSETQ. This CDR3 region has 14 residues. With V trimmed by 6 bases and J by 4 bases, 7 bases remained unmatched. TCRdb analysed the 5' RACE reads with MiXCR anew, one entry per CDR3 protein. The table has tens of thousands of distinct CDR3 sequences, roughly 13% seen once. Sequencing was performed on PBMCs or a T cell subset sorted from them (not recorded which). This chain links TRBV5-1 with TRBJ2-1; TRBD2 matches at 7 bases. This receptor was identified in a man aged 18 to 35 who had mild COVID-19 (a few samples of this study predate the infection). Cell type and time point are not known. DNA for the CDR3: TGCGCCAGCACGGGGGGAACGGTTTACAATGAGCAGTTCTTC. This translates into CASTGGTVYNEQFF.